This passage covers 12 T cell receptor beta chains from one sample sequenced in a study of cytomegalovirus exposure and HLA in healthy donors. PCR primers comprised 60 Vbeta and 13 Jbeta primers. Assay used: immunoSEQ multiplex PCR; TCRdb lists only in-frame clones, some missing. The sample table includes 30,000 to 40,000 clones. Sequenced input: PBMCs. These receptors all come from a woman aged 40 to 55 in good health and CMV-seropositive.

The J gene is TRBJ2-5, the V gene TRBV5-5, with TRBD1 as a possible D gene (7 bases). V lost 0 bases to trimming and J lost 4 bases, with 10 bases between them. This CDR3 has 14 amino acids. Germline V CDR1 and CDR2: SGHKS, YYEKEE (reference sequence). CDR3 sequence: CASSLVEGAETQYF. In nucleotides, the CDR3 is TGTGCCAGCAGCTTGGTGGAGGGGGCAGAGACCCAGTACTTC.

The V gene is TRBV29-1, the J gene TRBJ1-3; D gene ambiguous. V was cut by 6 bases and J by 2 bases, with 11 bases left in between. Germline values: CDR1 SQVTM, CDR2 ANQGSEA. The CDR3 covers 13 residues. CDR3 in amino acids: CSVERGTGNTIYF. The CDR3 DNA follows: TGCAGCGTCGAGAGAGGGACTGGAAACACCATATATTTT.

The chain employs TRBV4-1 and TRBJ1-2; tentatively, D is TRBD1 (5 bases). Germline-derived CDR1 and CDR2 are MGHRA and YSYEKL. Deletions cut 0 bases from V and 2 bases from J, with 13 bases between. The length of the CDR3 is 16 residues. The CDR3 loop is CASSQETDGKNYGYTF. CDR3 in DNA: TGCGCCAGCAGCCAAGAGACAGACGGAAAAAACTATGGCTACACCTTC.

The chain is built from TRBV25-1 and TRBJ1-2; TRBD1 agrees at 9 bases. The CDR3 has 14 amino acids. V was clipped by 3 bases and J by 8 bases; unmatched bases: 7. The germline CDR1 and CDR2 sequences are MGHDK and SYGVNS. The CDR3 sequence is CASSDLGQGNGYTF. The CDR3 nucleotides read TGTGCCAGCAGTGACTTAGGACAGGGGAACGGCTACACCTTC.

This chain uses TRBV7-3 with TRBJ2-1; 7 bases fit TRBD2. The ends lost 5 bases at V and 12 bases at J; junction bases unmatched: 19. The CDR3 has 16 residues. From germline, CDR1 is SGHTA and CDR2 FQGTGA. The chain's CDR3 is CASSPTHIMGGSRQFF. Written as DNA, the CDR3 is TGTGCCAGCAGCCCGACCCACATCATGGGAGGGTCCAGGCAGTTCTTC. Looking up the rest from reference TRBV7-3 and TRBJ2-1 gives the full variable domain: GAGVSQTPSNKVTEKGKYVELRCDPISGHTALYWYRQSLGQGPEFLIYFQGTGAADDSGLPNDRFFAVRPEGSVSTLKIQRTERGDSAVYLCASSPTHIMGGSRQFFGPGTRLTVL.

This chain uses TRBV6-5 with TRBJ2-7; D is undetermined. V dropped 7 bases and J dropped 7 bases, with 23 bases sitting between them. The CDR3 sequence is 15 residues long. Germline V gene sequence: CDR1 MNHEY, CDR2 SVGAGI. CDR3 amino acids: CASTLSPYTTIEQYF. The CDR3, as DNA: TGTGCCAGCACCCTTTCCCCCTACACTACGATAGAGCAGTACTTC.

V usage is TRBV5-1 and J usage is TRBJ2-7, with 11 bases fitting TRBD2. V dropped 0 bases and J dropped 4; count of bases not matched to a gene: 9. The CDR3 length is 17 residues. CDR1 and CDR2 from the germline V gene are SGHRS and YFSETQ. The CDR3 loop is CASSLAGVAGGQYEQYF. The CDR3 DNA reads TGCGCCAGCAGCTTGGCCGGAGTAGCGGGAGGGCAATACGAGCAGTACTTC.

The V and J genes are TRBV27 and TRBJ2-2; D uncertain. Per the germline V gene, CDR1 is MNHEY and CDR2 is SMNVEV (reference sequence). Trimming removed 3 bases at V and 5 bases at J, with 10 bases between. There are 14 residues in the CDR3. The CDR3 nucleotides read TGTGCCAGCAGTTTCGCCTCGCGAACCGGGGAGCTGTTTTTT. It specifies CASSFASRTGELFF.

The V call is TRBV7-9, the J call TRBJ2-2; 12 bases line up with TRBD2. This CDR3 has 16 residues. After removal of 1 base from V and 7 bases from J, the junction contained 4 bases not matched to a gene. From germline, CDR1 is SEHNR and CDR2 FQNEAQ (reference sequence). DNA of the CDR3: TGTGCCAGCAGCTTAGGACTAGCGGGAGTTGACGGGGAGCTGTTTTTT. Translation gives CASSLGLAGVDGELFF.

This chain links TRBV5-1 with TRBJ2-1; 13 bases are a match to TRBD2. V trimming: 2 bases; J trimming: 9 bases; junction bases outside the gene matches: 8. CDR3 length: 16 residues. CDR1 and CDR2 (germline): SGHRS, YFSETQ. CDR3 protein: CASSFPGLAGSGEQFF. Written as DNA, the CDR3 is TGCGCCAGCAGCTTCCCGGGACTAGCGGGATCGGGTGAGCAGTTCTTC.

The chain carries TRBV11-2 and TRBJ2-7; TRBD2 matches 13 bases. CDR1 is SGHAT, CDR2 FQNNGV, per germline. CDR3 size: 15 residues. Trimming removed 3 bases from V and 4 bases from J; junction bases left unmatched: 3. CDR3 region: CASSFGLAGVYEQYF. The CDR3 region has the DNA TGTGCCAGCAGCTTTGGACTAGCGGGAGTGTACGAGCAGTACTTC.

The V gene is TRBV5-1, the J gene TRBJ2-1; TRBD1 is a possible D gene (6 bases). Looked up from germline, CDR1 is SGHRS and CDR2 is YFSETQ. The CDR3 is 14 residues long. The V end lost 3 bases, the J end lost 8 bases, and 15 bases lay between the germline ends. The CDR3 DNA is TGCGCCAGCAGCTCGACAGGCGGCTGGGATGAGCAGTTCTTC. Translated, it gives CASSSTGGWDEQFF.